The 10 T cell receptor beta chains presented below share a single source sample, sequenced in a study of T cells in Graves' hyperthyroidism and ophthalmopathy. It was RNA transcripts that yielded the amplified TCR beta CDR3 regions. An initial round of RT-PCR targeting the TCR CDR3 relied on the HTBI primer set. TCRdb redid the calling of the multiplex PCR reads with MiXCR, one entry per CDR3 protein. The table shows some 560,000 distinct CDR3 sequences, with 15% to 17% occurring only once. Sequenced material: blood. The origin of the receptors is a woman in her twenties or thirties with Graves' hyperthyroidism.

The rearrangement uses TRBV29-1 and TRBJ2-7, with 7 nucleotides matching TRBD2. The CDR3 covers 12 residues. Germline V lookup: CDR1 SQVTM, CDR2 ANQGSEA. V shed 7 bases, J shed 3 bases, and the junction held 6 bases outside the gene matches. The CDR3 coding sequence is TGCAGCGCCTTGGGACTAAACTACGAGCAGTACTTC. It specifies CSALGLNYEQYF.

The table lists this clonotype with a few counts. The V and J genes are TRBV29-1 and TRBJ1-2, with D possibly TRBD1 on 5 matching bases. Germline-derived CDR1 and CDR2 are SQVTM and ANQGSEA. V lost 3 bases to trimming and J lost 4 bases, with 15 bases between them. This CDR3 has 14 amino acids. CDR3 protein: CSVDVGQSTYGYTF. The CDR3 region has the DNA TGCAGCGTTGACGTGGGGCAGTCCACCTATGGCTACACCTTC.

This clonotype has only a few counts. The chain has TRBV7-2 and TRBJ2-2; TRBD2 aligns across 12 bases. The J segment lost 8 bases and the V segment lost 0 bases, leaving 13 bases of the junction unmatched. Germline CDR1 and CDR2: SGHTA and FQGNSA. This CDR3 is built from 19 residues. The CDR3 region is CASSLARRLAGVLTGELFF. CDR3 coding DNA: TGTGCCAGCAGCTTAGCTCGTCGACTAGCGGGAGTCCTCACGGGGGAGCTGTTTTTT.

This clonotype was found many times. The rearrangement links TRBV29-1 to TRBJ2-2, with a possible D match to TRBD2 (6 bases). The germline CDR1 and CDR2 sequences are SQVTM and ANQGSEA. Trimming cost V 6 bases and J 1 base, with 12 bases left between them. The CDR3 runs to 14 residues. Written as DNA, the CDR3 is TGCAGCGTAACGGGACTCTTGAACACCGGGGAGCTGTTTTTT. It specifies CSVTGLLNTGELFF.

This clonotype has at least ten counts. The chain has TRBV3-1 and TRBJ1-1; D is undetermined. V gave up 0 bases and J gave up 8 bases, with 4 bases separating them. Germline CDR1 reads LGHDT; CDR2 reads YNNKEL (reference sequence). CDR3 size: 11 residues. CDR3 region: CASSQDREAFF. The CDR3 nucleotides are TGTGCCAGCAGCCAAGACAGAGAAGCTTTCTTT.

This clonotype has a handful of counts. The gene calls are TRBV4-3 and TRBJ1-4; 7 bases map to TRBD1. The germline V gene has CDR1 LGHNA and CDR2 YSLEER. V lost 5 bases to trimming and J lost 4 bases; unmatched junction nucleotides: 10. The CDR3 is 16 amino acids. CDR3: CASSNSQQGINEKLFF. For the CDR3, the DNA is TGCGCCAGCAGCAACAGTCAACAGGGGATTAATGAAAAACTGTTTTTT.

Points on this clonotype: With a much larger clone just one base away, this may be a read error. V gene TRBV20-1 combines with J gene TRBJ2-5, with 13 bases that match TRBD2. The CDR3 has 15 amino acids. The germline V gene has CDR1 DFQATT and CDR2 SNEGSKA (reference sequence). Trimming took 8 bases from V and 4 from J; bases not matched to a gene: 10. The DNA for the CDR3 is TGCAGTTCTGGACTAGCGGGAGTTGTTCGAGAGACCCAGTACTTC. It is translated as CSSGLAGVVRETQYF.

The table lists this clonotype with a few counts. This rearrangement joins TRBV29-1 to TRBJ2-7; perhaps D is TRBD1 or TRBD2 (5 bases each). The V end was cut by 1 base, the J end by 2 bases, with 9 bases between. Germline CDR1 is SQVTM and CDR2 is ANQGSEA. The CDR3 spans 13 residues. CDR3: CSVEGGEAYEQYF. Here the CDR3 DNA reads TGCAGCGTTGAAGGAGGGGAAGCCTACGAGCAGTACTTC.

Comments on this clonotype: A much larger clone lies a single base off, so this may be a read error. The V gene is TRBV30, the J gene TRBJ1-4; the D is unclear. CDR1 GTSNPN and CDR2 SVGIG come from the germline V gene (reference sequence). CDR3 length: 13 residues. In DNA form, the CDR3 reads TGTGCCCGGAGCTTAAGGTCCAATGAAAAACTGTTTTTT. It is translated as CARSLRSNEKLFF.

This clonotype was counted many times. This chain uses TRBV6-2 or TRBV6-3 with TRBJ1-1; D remains ambiguous. From germline, CDR1 is MNHEY and CDR2 SVGEGT. Trimming removed 4 bases from V and 1 base from J, with 16 bases in between. The CDR3 contains 16 residues. The CDR3 region is CASSSRALARNTEAFF. The DNA for the CDR3 is TGTGCCAGCAGTTCCCGGGCCCTCGCCCGGAACACTGAAGCTTTCTTT.